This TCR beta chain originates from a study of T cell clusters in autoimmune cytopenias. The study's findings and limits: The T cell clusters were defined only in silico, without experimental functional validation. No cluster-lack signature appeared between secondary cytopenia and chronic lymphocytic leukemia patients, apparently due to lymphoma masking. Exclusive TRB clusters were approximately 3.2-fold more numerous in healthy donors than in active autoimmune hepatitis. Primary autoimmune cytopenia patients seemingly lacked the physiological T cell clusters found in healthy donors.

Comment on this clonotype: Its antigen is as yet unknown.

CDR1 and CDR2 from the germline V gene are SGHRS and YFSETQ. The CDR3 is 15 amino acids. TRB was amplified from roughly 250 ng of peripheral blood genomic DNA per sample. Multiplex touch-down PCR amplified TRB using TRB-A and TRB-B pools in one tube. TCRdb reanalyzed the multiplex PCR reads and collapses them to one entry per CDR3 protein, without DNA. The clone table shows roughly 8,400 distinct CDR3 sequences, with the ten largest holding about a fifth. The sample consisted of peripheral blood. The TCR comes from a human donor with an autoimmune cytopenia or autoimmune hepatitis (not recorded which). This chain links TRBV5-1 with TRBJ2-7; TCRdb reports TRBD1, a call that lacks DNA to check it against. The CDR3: CASQAFGTDHYEQYF.